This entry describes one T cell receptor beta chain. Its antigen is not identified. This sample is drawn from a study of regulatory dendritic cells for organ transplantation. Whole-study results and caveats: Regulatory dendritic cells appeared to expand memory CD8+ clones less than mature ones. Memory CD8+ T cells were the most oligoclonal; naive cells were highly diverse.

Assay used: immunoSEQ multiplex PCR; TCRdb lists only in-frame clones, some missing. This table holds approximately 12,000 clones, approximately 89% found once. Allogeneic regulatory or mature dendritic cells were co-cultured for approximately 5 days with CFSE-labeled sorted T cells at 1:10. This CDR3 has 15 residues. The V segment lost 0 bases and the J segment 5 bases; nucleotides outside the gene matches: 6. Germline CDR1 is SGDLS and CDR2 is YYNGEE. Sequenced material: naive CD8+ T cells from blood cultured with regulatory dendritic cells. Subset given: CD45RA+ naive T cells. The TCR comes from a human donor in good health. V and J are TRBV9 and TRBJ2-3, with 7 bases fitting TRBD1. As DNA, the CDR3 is TGTGCCAGCAGCGTAGGACAGGGCCAGGAAGATACGCAGTATTTT. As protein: CASSVGQGQEDTQYF.